This TCR beta chain was captured by sequencing in a study of chemoradiotherapy in HPV16-positive cancers. Turning to this clone: Its antigen remains unidentified.

The CDR3 length is 15 residues. The V and J ends lost 4 bases and 3 bases, in that order; junction bases with no gene match: 7. Germline CDR1 is SGDLS and CDR2 is YYNGEE. Sequencing was performed with immunoSEQ multiplex PCR; in TCRdb, only in-frame clones are kept and a portion is missing. The data contain 5,000 to 6,500 clones, 80% to 90% of them singletons. Study findings and constraints: Only a couple of HPV16-positive patients supplied the functional HPV-specificity definition. For HPV16-positive patients, expanding HPV-responsive T cells associated with longer recurrence-free survival. Candidate HPV-specific clones and E7-related TCR motifs grew in tumor during treatment.

Repertoires were sampled repeatedly during chemoradiotherapy. Sequenced material: blood, taken from a patient who underwent chemoradiotherapy. The genes are TRBV9 and TRBJ2-1; TRBD2 aligns across 7 bases. This TCR derives from a human donor with HPV-associated anogenital cancer. CDR3 bases: TGTGCCAGCAGCTTCGACCGGGACTACTACAATGAGCAGTTCTTC. It specifies CASSFDRDYYNEQFF.